These 19 T cell receptor beta chains originate from one sample sequenced in a study of spatial heterogeneity in lung cancer. The time point was: sample taken at primary tumor resection. No cell sorting; template was whole RNA from tumor, lung tissue or PBMC. In TCRdb, the 5' RACE reads were re-called with MiXCR into one record per CDR3 protein. In the table there are roughly 50,000 distinct CDR3 sequences, roughly 7.2% of which are singletons. This specimen consisted of PBMCs, obtained at surgery. These receptors came from a female donor with early-stage non-small cell lung cancer.

The chain has TRBV7-9 and TRBJ2-3; 11 nucleotides match TRBD1. Germline values: CDR1 SEHNR, CDR2 FQNEAQ (reference sequence). The length of the CDR3 is 17 residues. Trimming took 5 bases from V and 4 from J; bases not matched to a gene: 11. DNA for the CDR3: TGTGCCAGCAGCATACCGACCGGGACAGGGGGACCAGATACGCAGTATTTT. It is translated as CASSIPTGTGGPDTQYF. The full variable domain, rest sourced from reference TRBV7-9 and TRBJ2-3, is DTGVSQNPRHKITKRGQNVTFRCDPISEHNRLYWYRQTLGQGPEFLTYFQNEAQLEKSRLLSDRFSAERPKGSFSTLEIQRTEQGDSAMYLCASSIPTGTGGPDTQYFGPGTRLTVL.

The rearrangement uses TRBV12-3 or TRBV12-4 and TRBJ2-3; TRBD2 matches at 13 bases. This CDR3 is built from 14 residues. V lost 6 bases and J lost 9; bases outside the gene matches: 6. The CDR3 DNA reads TGTGCCAGCAGCCAAGGACTAGCGGGGGTCACGCAGTATTTT. This encodes CASSQGLAGVTQYF.

In regard to this clonotype: A much larger clone sits a single nucleotide away, making a read error possible. J is TRBJ1-2 and V is TRBV14; possible D gene TRBD1, 5 bases. The CDR3 loop spans 15 amino acids. Trimming removed 0 bases from V and 3 bases from J, with 11 bases in between. Germline V gives CDR1 SGHDN, CDR2 FVKESK. CDR3 bases: TGTGCCAGCAGCCAAGATTGGACAACAGACTATGGCTACACCTTC. Amino acids: CASSQDWTTDYGYTF.

In this sample, this clonotype turned up a few times. The DNA of the CDR3 is TGTGCCAGCAGCCAGCAGGTGGGGGCGAGTAAGACCTATGGCTACACCTTC. It is translated as CASSQQVGASKTYGYTF. The chain links TRBV11-2 to TRBJ1-2; a possible D gene is TRBD1 (6 bases). Germline lookup yields CDR1 SGHAT and CDR2 FQNNGV. This CDR3 has 17 amino acids. Trimming removed 5 bases at V and 4 bases at J, with 23 bases between.

This clonotype came up a few times. The conserved final phenylalanine or tryptophan is absent from the CDR3, which likely points to a read error. The limits of the CDR3 on the DNA are not certain, so only TCRdb's listed CDR3 is given. The chain carries TRBV12-5 and TRBJ2-7; the table's D call, TRBD1, was not checked against the DNA. CDR1 is LGHNT, CDR2 FRNRAP, per germline. The CDR3 is 11 amino acids in total, end residues counted. The CDR3 sequence: CASGLRSFPPY.

The chain has TRBV4-3 and TRBJ2-2, with unresolved D. V lost 1 base and J lost 2, with 5 bases in between. The CDR3 covers 14 residues. Germline V gives CDR1 LGHNA, CDR2 YSLEER. The CDR3 spells CASSQGLNTGELFF. In nucleotides, the CDR3 is TGCGCCAGCAGCCAAGGGTTAAACACCGGGGAGCTGTTTTTT.

The rearrangement links TRBV6-1 to TRBJ1-2; 7 bases agree with TRBD1. Germline V lookup: CDR1 MNHNS, CDR2 SASEGT. With 6 bases clipped from V and 5 bases from J, the junction kept 9 bases outside the gene matches. CDR3 size: 14 residues. CDR3 sequence reads: CASSRPGTEYGYTF. The CDR3 DNA sequence: TGTGCCAGCAGCCGACCCGGGACAGAGTATGGCTACACCTTC.

This clonotype showed up just a few times. The chain carries TRBV19 and TRBJ2-2; D might be TRBD1 (5 bases). V lost 8 bases and J lost 0, with 28 bases in between. The germline CDR1 and CDR2 sequences are LNHDA and SQIVND (reference sequence). The CDR3 totals 20 residues. The CDR3 DNA is TGTGCCAGTCAACTGGGGCAGGGATCGGTTGAAGCAACGAACACCGGGGAGCTGTTTTTT. This codes for CASQLGQGSVEATNTGELFF.

The chain carries TRBV6-2 or TRBV6-3 and TRBJ2-5; TRBD2 matches 14 bases. CDR1 is MNHEY, CDR2 SVGEGT, per germline. V gave up 5 bases and J gave up 4 bases; unmatched junction bases: 9. The CDR3 covers 17 residues. CDR3 coding DNA: TGTGCCAGCAGTCCCGGAGAAGGACTAGCGGGGGGAGAGACCCAGTACTTC. It translates to CASSPGEGLAGGETQYF.

The V gene is TRBV28, the J gene TRBJ1-1; D uncertain. Germline CDR1 MDHEN, CDR2 SYDVKM. The CDR3 covers 12 residues. Trimming cost V 7 bases and J 11 bases, with 17 bases left between them. The DNA of the CDR3 is TGTGCCAGCACCGATGGGAAAACCAGGGCTTTCTTT. It encodes CASTDGKTRAFF. The complete variable domain, with remaining parts taken from reference TRBV28 and TRBJ1-1, reads DVKVTQSSRYLVKRTGEKVFLECVQDMDHENMFWYRQDPGLGLRLIYFSYDVKMKEKGDIPEGYSVSREKKERFSLILESASTNQTSMYLCASTDGKTRAFFGQGTRLTVV.

This clonotype came up many times. The chain links TRBV19 to TRBJ1-5; TRBD1 matches at 9 bases. Trimming cost V 5 bases and J 5 bases; bases outside gene matches: 10. The CDR3 is 16 amino acids. Germline V gives CDR1 LNHDA, CDR2 SQIVND (reference sequence). CDR3 region: CASSPRRGQGYQPQHF. The CDR3 region has the DNA TGTGCCAGTAGTCCACGAAGGGGACAGGGCTATCAGCCCCAGCATTTT.

The table lists this clonotype with a few counts. The rearrangement uses TRBV7-9 and TRBJ2-5, with TRBD1 identical over 9 bases. The length of the CDR3 is 16 residues. With 1 base clipped from V and 5 bases from J, the junction kept 8 bases outside the gene matches. Germline CDR1 is SEHNR and CDR2 is FQNEAQ (reference sequence). The CDR3 nucleotides are TGTGCCAGCAGCTTAGGGGACAGGGCCTCTGGGGAGACCCAGTACTTC. Amino acid sequence: CASSLGDRASGETQYF.

Many counts were recorded for this clonotype. V usage is TRBV12-3 or TRBV12-4 and J usage is TRBJ2-2, with 8 bases matching TRBD1. With V trimmed by 1 base and J by 7 bases, 8 bases remained unmatched. CDR3 length: 16 amino acids. CDR3 in DNA: TGTGCCAGCAGTTTAGACGCAGGGGGCGCAATCGGGGAGCTGTTTTTT. Encoded protein: CASSLDAGGAIGELFF.

The rearrangement links TRBV7-9 to TRBJ1-2; D may be TRBD1 (6 bases). Trimming took 5 bases from V and 4 from J, leaving 17 bases between them. Germline CDR1 reads SEHNR; CDR2 reads FQNEAQ (reference sequence). The CDR3 is made up of 15 amino acids. DNA of the CDR3: TGTGCCAGCAGCGCTTACGGACAGTTCCCCTATGGCTACACCTTC. Its protein is CASSAYGQFPYGYTF.

The J gene is TRBJ1-5, the V gene TRBV27; D remains unclear. From germline, CDR1 is MNHEY and CDR2 SMNVEV (reference sequence). The CDR3 totals 16 residues. Between the trimmed V and J ends, which lost 5 bases and 0 bases, there was a span of 14 bases. CDR3 amino acids: CASSPGPINSNQPQHF. The CDR3, as DNA: TGTGCCAGCAGTCCTGGGCCAATAAATAGCAATCAGCCCCAGCATTTT.

This clonotype was seen a few times. V and J are TRBV5-5 and TRBJ2-3; the D gene is possibly TRBD1 (5 bases). Per germline, CDR1 SGHKS and CDR2 YYEKEE (reference sequence). Trimming removed 2 bases at V and 1 base at J, with 11 bases between. This CDR3 has 15 residues. The chain's CDR3 is CASSFQQGGTDTQYF. The CDR3 DNA sequence: TGTGCCAGCAGCTTTCAGCAGGGTGGCACAGATACGCAGTATTTT.

The table lists this clonotype with a few counts. It is unclear where the CDR3 begins or ends on the DNA, so no DNA is shown, and the CDR3 is as TCRdb lists it. This chain connects TRBV7-8 to TRBJ2-6; the table calls TRBD2, which could not be checked here. The CDR3 has 19 residues if both end residues are counted. The germline gives CDR1 SGHVS, CDR2 FQNEAQ. This CDR3 is CASSLYRVPAVPGANVLTF.

The gene calls are TRBV2 and TRBJ2-5; 9 bases match TRBD1. The junction had 11 bases not matched to a gene; V was cut back by 6 bases and J by 6 bases. The CDR3 spans 15 residues. Germline V gives CDR1 SNHLY, CDR2 FYNNEI. CDR3 residues: CASRPTGGRVKTQYF. CDR3 nucleotides: TGTGCCAGCAGACCCACAGGGGGCCGTGTAAAGACCCAGTACTTC.

CDR3: CATSDNLPGSSGATDTQYF. CDR3 sequence (DNA): TGTGCCACCAGTGATAATCTACCCGGGAGTAGCGGGGCCACAGATACGCAGTATTTT. This rearrangement joins TRBV24-1 to TRBJ2-3; TRBD2 agrees at 8 bases. The CDR3 totals 19 residues. Germline V gene lookup returns CDR1 KGHDR and CDR2 SFDVKD. Losses at the gene ends were 3 bases for V and 2 bases for J; bases not matched to a gene: 15.